One TCR beta chain is described in this entry. As handled by the study authors: Amplified reference gene primers provided the basis for estimating nucleated cell counts. Assay: immunoSEQ multiplex PCR; the TCRdb copy retains only in-frame clones and omits some. V, J and clone size are taken as reported in that table, and D and trimming were inferred from the DNA itself. The table shows roughly 300,000 clones, with about 83% occurring only once. These data originate in a study of blood T cell repertoires in COVID-19. The overall study: COVID-19 samples collected from the United States, Italy and Spain covered acute and convalescent phases. Sources were T cells, B-cell-depleted T cells, or PBMCs; the material itself was cDNA or gDNA.

Germline-derived CDR1 and CDR2 are MNHEY and SVGEGT. The V gene end was trimmed by 2 bases and the J gene end by 4 bases; junction bases not matched to a gene: 9. CDR3 length: 18 amino acids. The sequencing sample was made of peripheral blood. The V gene is TRBV6-2 or TRBV6-3, the J gene TRBJ2-1, with 12 nucleotides matching TRBD2. The TCR originated in a woman aged 45-65 years with acute or convalescent COVID-19. Here the CDR3 DNA reads TGTGCCAGCAGTTACCCCCTGACTAGCGGGAGTACTTACAATGAGCAGTTCTTC. This translates into CASSYPLTSGSTYNEQFF.